This T cell receptor (beta chain) was identified in a study of blood T cell repertoires in COVID-19. Study details: The analysed material was cDNA or gDNA that came from T cells, B-cell-depleted T cells, or PBMCs.

The CDR3 is 16 residues long. J was trimmed by 2 bases and V by 1 base; bases with no gene match: 7. Germline-derived CDR1 and CDR2 are SNHLY and FYNNEI. The protocol was immunoSEQ multiplex PCR, while the TCRdb copy is restricted to in-frame clones and leaves out a portion. The table includes some 170,000 clones, around 83% detected once. Sequenced: peripheral blood. The V call is TRBV2, the J call TRBJ2-5, with 7 bases matching TRBD2. This TCR was recovered from a man in his forties or fifties with acute or convalescent COVID-19. The CDR3 nucleotides read TGTGCCAGCAGTGAAGGCACTAGCGTAGGGCAAGAGACCCAGTACTTC. Protein product: CASSEGTSVGQETQYF.